This is a list of T cell receptor beta chains from one sample in a study of shared clonotypes between healthy human individuals. Profiling relied on immunoSEQ multiplex PCR, and the TCRdb table lists in-frame clones only, not all of them. The table has about 700,000 clones, around 72% seen once; the top ten hold approximately 1.7%. Sequencing input: memory CD4+ T cells sorted from blood. Every receptor here comes from a woman aged 30 to 39 in good health. The CDR3 runs from the conserved cysteine through the conserved F or W. D genes are given only for firm matches. Clone size appears in some rows only: once, few, many, or a class for an expanded clone.

v_call,d_call,j_call,clone_size,cdr3_aa,cdr3_nt
TRBV29-1,-,TRBJ1-3,-,CSVEDPAYSGNTIYF,TGCAGCGTTGAAGATCCGGCCTACTCTGGAAACACCATATATTTT
TRBV19,TRBD1,TRBJ1-1,few,CAAGTGGSAFF,TGTGCCGCCGGGACAGGGGGCTCAGCTTTCTTT
TRBV27,TRBD2,TRBJ2-7,-,CASSSVAGADYEQYF,TGTGCCAGCAGTTCCGTAGCGGGAGCAGATTACGAGCAGTACTTC
TRBV7-7,-,TRBJ1-3,-,CASSSGTGSGNTIYF,TGTGCCAGCAGCTCCGGGACCGGCTCTGGAAACACCATATATTTT
TRBV11-2,-,TRBJ2-5,-,CASSSAVGYQETQYF,TGTGCCAGCAGTTCCGCCGTAGGATATCAAGAGACCCAGTACTTC
TRBV28,TRBD2,TRBJ2-7,once,CASSLVSGDFFQGAGVTYEQYF,TGTGCCAGCAGTTTAGTCTCAGGGGATTTCTTCCAGGGAGCGGGAGTAACCTACGAGCAGTACTTC
TRBV7-8,-,TRBJ2-7,-,CASSVRAAIPGEQYF,TGTGCCAGCAGCGTCCGGGCCGCAATCCCTGGAGAGCAGTACTTC
TRBV5-6,TRBD2,TRBJ2-1,once,CASSLGLASYNEQFF,TGTGCCAGCAGCTTGGGACTAGCATCCTACAATGAGCAGTTCTTC
TRBV27,TRBD2,TRBJ2-7,few,CASSWWGAGGPKEQYF,TGTGCCAGCAGTTGGTGGGGAGCGGGAGGGCCGAAGGAGCAGTACTTC
TRBV7-2,TRBD2,TRBJ2-5,-,CASSERLATETQYF,TGTGCCAGCAGCGAGCGACTAGCGACGGAGACCCAGTACTTC
TRBV7-2,-,TRBJ1-4,-,CASSYSGRLEKLFF,TGTGCCAGCAGCTACAGCGGAAGGCTTGAAAAACTGTTTTTT
TRBV18,TRBD1,TRBJ2-1,few,CASSPIIRQGAHNEQFF,TGTGCCAGCTCACCGATCATCCGACAGGGGGCTCACAATGAGCAGTTCTTC
TRBV6-6,TRBD1,TRBJ2-7,-,CASRGQGAYEQYF,TGTGCCAGCAGAGGACAGGGGGCTTACGAGCAGTACTTC
TRBV28,-,TRBJ1-2,-,CASSRRRENYGYTF,TGTGCCAGCAGCCGCCGCAGGGAAAACTATGGCTACACCTTC
TRBV5-4,TRBD1,TRBJ2-1,few,CASSAPGTGDNEQFF,TGTGCCAGCAGCGCTCCCGGGACAGGGGATAATGAGCAGTTCTTC
TRBV5-1,-,TRBJ2-2,-,CASATTGFRGAGELFF,TGCGCCAGCGCTACCACAGGGTTTAGGGGCGCCGGGGAGCTGTTTTTT
TRBV30,TRBD2,TRBJ2-1,-,CACRVAGGHNEQFF,TGTGCCTGTCGGGTAGCGGGAGGGCACAATGAGCAGTTCTTC
TRBV15,-,TRBJ2-7,-,CATSRDKLARSYEQYF,TGTGCCACCAGCAGAGATAAGCTAGCGCGTTCCTACGAGCAGTACTTC
TRBV11-2,-,TRBJ1-2,-,CASSSLDVANYGYTF,TGTGCCAGCAGCTCCCTCGACGTCGCAAACTATGGCTACACCTTC
TRBV5-1,-,TRBJ1-1,-,CASSAPTAPEAFF,TGCGCCAGCAGCGCTCCGACAGCCCCTGAAGCTTTCTTT
TRBV7-2,-,TRBJ1-4,-,CASSLAPSATNEKLFF,TGTGCCAGCAGCTTAGCGCCATCGGCAACTAATGAAAAACTGTTTTTT
TRBV10-1,-,TRBJ2-7,-,CASSEGVLSYEQYF,TGCGCCAGCAGTGAGGGGGTTTTGAGCTACGAGCAGTACTTC
TRBV6-5,-,TRBJ2-1,few,CASSPGLNYNEQFF,TGTGCCAGCAGCCCCGGACTAAACTACAATGAGCAGTTCTTC
TRBV5-1,-,TRBJ2-2,-,CASSLVGLGREYTGELFF,TGCGCCAGCAGCTTGGTGGGCCTTGGGCGGGAATACACCGGGGAGCTGTTTTTT
TRBV15,-,TRBJ2-1,-,CATSRDLRYEQFF,TGTGCCACCAGCAGAGATCTAAGATATGAGCAGTTCTTC
TRBV9,-,TRBJ1-5,few,CASSVSVDSNQPQHF,TGTGCCAGCAGCGTTTCAGTGGATAGCAATCAGCCCCAGCATTTT
TRBV5-1,TRBD1,TRBJ2-5,-,CASSRNRGQETQYF,TGCGCCAGCAGCAGGAACAGGGGGCAGGAGACCCAGTACTTC
TRBV27,-,TRBJ2-1,-,CASTAYNEQFF,TGTGCCAGCACGGCCTACAATGAGCAGTTCTTC
TRBV10-3,-,TRBJ1-5,-,CAISESILGDQPQHF,TGTGCCATCAGTGAGTCGATCCTTGGGGATCAGCCCCAGCATTTT
TRBV5-1,-,TRBJ2-5,-,CASSLTNGAETQYF,TGCGCCAGCAGCTTAACAAACGGGGCGGAGACCCAGTACTTC
TRBV9,TRBD2,TRBJ2-1,-,CASSAGTSGRVNEQFF,TGTGCCAGCAGCGCCGGGACTAGCGGGAGGGTCAATGAGCAGTTCTTC
TRBV11-3,TRBD2,TRBJ2-1,few,CASSAAGVLMEQFF,TGTGCCAGCAGCGCGGCGGGAGTCCTAATGGAGCAGTTCTTC
TRBV6-4,TRBD2,TRBJ2-5,-,CASSEVGGETQYF,TGTGCCAGCAGTGAGGTGGGAGGGGAGACCCAGTACTTC
TRBV4-2,-,TRBJ2-3,once,CASSPINGRGITDTQYF,TGTGCCAGCAGCCCCATAAACGGGCGAGGGATCACAGATACGCAGTATTTT
TRBV4-1,TRBD2,TRBJ2-2,-,CASSQDVASGNTGELFF,TGCGCCAGCAGCCAAGATGTGGCTAGCGGTAACACCGGGGAGCTGTTTTTT
TRBV28,TRBD2,TRBJ2-3,-,CASSFSGRGTDTQYF,TGTGCCAGCAGTTTCAGCGGGAGGGGCACAGATACGCAGTATTTT
TRBV10-2,TRBD2,TRBJ2-7,-,CASMLTAGAQPYEQYF,TGCGCCAGCATGCTAACGGCGGGAGCGCAACCTTACGAGCAGTACTTC
TRBV27,TRBD1,TRBJ2-7,-,CASSLRTGYTEQYF,TGTGCCAGCAGTCTACGGACAGGGTATACCGAGCAGTACTTC
TRBV29-1,-,TRBJ1-2,-,CSVVLAGLDYGYTF,TGCAGCGTTGTGCTGGCAGGGTTAGACTATGGCTACACCTTC
TRBV28,-,TRBJ1-5,-,CASSLRDTHQPQHF,TGTGCCAGCAGTCTCCGGGACACTCATCAGCCCCAGCATTTT
TRBV28,-,TRBJ1-3,-,CASSPDRNTRTIYF,TGTGCCAGCAGTCCGGACAGAAATACTAGAACCATATATTTT
TRBV4-2,-,TRBJ2-3,-,CASSQVLDLSTDTQYF,TGTGCCAGCAGCCAAGTTCTAGATCTTAGCACAGATACGCAGTATTTT